This T cell receptor beta chain derives from a study of blood T cell repertoires in COVID-19 (TCRdb year 2020). Regarding the complete study: Samples from collaborators originated in the United States, Italy and Spain and spanned both the acute and convalescent phases of COVID-19. The material from the prospective study consisted of cDNA or gDNA derived from T cells, B-cell-depleted T cells, or PBMCs. The dataset comprised deeply sampled blood TCRbeta repertoires from subjects exposed to, actively infected with, or recovered from COVID-19. The repertoires were released in a freely available public database meant as a resource for research on the immune response to SARS-CoV-2. Samples were obtained from the ongoing ImmuneRACE study (first 160 participants) and from approximately 1,200 subjects provided by 6 global collaborators. The sample metadata nearly always contained a de-identified subject ID, COVID-19 status, age in years and sex. Where available, HLA class I and class II types were obtained from metadata supplied by the sample provider rather than from assay-based typing. Results the study describes overall, beyond this receptor: The amount of clinical and demographic metadata varied by source and participant and was provided uncurated.

The CDR3 starts with the cysteine, ends with the phenylalanine, and has 12 residues. Solely the CDR3 DNA is kept, with 36 bases framed from the first base. Trimming takes 7 bases from V and 8 bases from J, and the germline ends sit 11 bases apart. The germline V gene (reference sequence) sets CDR1 to LNHNV and CDR2 to YYDKDF. A second Seattle source provided samples from volunteer blood donors who had recovered from COVID-19. Whole blood was collected in K2EDTA tubes by collaborating institutions according to the institutions' own protocols. For TCRbeta analysis, collaborators shipped samples in one of three forms: frozen whole blood, isolated PBMCs, or DNA extracted from either of those sample types. This clone is classified as medium-sized (0.01 to 0.1%). No antigen is known for it. Within one base of it there is no much larger clone, and no base qualities were kept. The immunoSEQ Assay, a bias-controlled multiplex PCR, was used to amplify TCRbeta CDR3 regions from genomic DNA. The paper's processing steps were these. Nucleated cell counts per sample were estimated from amplification of reference gene primers within the assay. Sequence reads were collapsed and filtered to measure the absolute abundance of every unique TCRbeta CDR3 rearrangement. Productive Simpson clonality was computed per sample as the square root of Simpson's diversity index over productive rearrangements. TCRdb took this table from immuneACCESS and kept in-frame rearrangements with V and J called. Such tables lack part of the clones; where checked against another copy, unresolved V genes explain under half of the gap, and the rest is unexplained. Clone size and the V and J calls come from that table; the DNA yielded D and trimming. For this sample there are 200,000 to 250,000 clones; roughly four fifths appear just once. Of the sample, roughly 2% is held by the ten largest clones.

The sequence was collected from a young man who had recovered from COVID-19. The chain is assembled from TRBV15 and TRBJ2-2; the D gene is possibly TRBD1, with 6 bases matching. Sequences were obtained from peripheral blood. The sequenced DNA: TGTGCCACCACAAGGGGGTCGGGGGAGCTGTTTTTT. It translates as CATTRGSGELFF.